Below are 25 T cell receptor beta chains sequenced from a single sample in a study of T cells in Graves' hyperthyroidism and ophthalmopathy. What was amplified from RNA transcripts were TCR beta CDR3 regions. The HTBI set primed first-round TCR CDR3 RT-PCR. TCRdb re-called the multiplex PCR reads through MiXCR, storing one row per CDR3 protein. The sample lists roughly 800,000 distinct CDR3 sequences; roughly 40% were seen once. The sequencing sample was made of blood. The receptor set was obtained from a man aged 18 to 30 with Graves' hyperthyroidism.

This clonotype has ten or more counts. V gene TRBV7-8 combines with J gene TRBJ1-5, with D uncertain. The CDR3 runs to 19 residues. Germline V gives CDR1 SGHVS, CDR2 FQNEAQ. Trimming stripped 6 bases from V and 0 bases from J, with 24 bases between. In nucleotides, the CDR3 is TGTGCCAGCAGACCACCAGCGACGGAGCCGCCTTATAGCAATCAGCCCCAGCATTTT. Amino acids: CASRPPATEPPYSNQPQHF.

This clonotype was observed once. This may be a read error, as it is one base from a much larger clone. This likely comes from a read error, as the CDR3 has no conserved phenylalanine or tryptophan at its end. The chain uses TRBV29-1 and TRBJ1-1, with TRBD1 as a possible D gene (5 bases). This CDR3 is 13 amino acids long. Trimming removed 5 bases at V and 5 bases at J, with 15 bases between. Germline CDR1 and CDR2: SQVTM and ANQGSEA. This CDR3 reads CSVNWGVRTEAFL. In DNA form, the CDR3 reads TGCAGCGTTAATTGGGGGGTGAGAACTGAAGCTTTCCTT.

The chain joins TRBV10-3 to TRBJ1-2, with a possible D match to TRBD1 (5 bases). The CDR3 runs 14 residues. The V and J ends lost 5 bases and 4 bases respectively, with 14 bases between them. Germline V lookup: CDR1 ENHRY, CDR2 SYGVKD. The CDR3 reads CAISLGEGSYGYTF. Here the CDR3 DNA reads TGTGCCATCAGTTTGGGGGAGGGAAGCTATGGCTACACCTTC.

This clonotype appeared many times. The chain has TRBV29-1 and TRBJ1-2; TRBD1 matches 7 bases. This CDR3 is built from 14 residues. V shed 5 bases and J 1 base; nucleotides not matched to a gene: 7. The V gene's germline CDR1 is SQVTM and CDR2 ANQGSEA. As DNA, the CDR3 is TGCAGCGTTCATCCGGGACAGATTAACTATGGCTACACCTTC. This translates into CSVHPGQINYGYTF.

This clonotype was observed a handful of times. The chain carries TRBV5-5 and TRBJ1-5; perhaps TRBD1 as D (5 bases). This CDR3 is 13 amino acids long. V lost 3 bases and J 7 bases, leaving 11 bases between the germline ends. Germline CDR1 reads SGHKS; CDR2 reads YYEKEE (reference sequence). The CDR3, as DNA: TGTGCCAGCAGCTCAGACCCAGGGCAGCCCCAGCATTTT. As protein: CASSSDPGQPQHF.

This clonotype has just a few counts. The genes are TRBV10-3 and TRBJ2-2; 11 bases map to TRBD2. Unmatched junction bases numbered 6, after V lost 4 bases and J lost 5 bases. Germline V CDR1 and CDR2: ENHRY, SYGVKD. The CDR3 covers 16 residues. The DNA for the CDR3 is TGTGCCATCAGTGCCCCTAGCGGGAGGAAAACCGGGGAGCTGTTTTTT. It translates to CAISAPSGRKTGELFF.

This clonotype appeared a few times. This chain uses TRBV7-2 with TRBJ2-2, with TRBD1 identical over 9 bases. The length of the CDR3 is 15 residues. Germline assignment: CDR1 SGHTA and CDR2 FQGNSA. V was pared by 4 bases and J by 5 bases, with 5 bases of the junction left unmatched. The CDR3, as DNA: TGTGCCAGCAGCTACCGGGACAGGGAAACCGGGGAGCTGTTTTTT. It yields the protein CASSYRDRETGELFF.

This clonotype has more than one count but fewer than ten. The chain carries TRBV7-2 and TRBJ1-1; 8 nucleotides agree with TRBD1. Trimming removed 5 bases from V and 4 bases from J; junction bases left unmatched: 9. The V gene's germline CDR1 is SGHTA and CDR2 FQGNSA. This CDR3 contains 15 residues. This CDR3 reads CASSSLGQVRTEAFF. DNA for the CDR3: TGTGCCAGCAGCAGCCTGGGACAGGTACGCACTGAAGCTTTCTTT.

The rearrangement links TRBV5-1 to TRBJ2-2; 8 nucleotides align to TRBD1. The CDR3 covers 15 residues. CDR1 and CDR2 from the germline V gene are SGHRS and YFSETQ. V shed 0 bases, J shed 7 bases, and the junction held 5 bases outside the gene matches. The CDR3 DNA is TGCGCCAGCAGCTTGGTCGGACAGGGCAACGGGGAGCTGTTTTTT. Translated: CASSLVGQGNGELFF.

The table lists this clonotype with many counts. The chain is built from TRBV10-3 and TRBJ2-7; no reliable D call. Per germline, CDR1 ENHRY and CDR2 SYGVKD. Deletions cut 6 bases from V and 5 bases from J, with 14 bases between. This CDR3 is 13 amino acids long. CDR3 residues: CAISETGDDEQYF. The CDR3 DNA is TGTGCCATCAGCGAAACTGGAGATGACGAGCAGTACTTC.

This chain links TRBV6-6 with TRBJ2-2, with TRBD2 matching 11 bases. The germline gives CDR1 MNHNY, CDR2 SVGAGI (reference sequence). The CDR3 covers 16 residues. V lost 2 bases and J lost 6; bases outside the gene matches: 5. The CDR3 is CASSYGGTSGAGELFF. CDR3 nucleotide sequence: TGTGCCAGCAGTTACGGCGGGACTAGCGGAGCCGGGGAGCTGTTTTTT.

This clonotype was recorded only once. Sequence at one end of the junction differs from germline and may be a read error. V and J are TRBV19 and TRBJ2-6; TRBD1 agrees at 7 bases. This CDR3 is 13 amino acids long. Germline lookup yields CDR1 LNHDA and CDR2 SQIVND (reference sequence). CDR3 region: CASSISGGNVLTF. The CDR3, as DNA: TGTGCCAGTAGTATATCAGGGGGCAACGTCCTGACTTTC.

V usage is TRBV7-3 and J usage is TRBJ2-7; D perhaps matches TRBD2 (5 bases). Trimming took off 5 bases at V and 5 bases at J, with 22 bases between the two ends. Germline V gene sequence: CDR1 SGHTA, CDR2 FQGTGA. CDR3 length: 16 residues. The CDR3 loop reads CASSPLEAGGHNEQYF. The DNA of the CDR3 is TGTGCCAGCAGCCCCCTGGAGGCGGGCGGCCACAACGAGCAGTACTTC.

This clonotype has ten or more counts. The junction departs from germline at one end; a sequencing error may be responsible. CDR3 residues: CASSPVVAGANVLTF. CDR3 DNA: TGTGCTAGCAGCCCGGTCGTCGCAGGGGCCAACGTCCTGACTTTC. The chain couples TRBV7-7 to TRBJ2-6; D not certain. The CDR3 has 15 amino acids. Germline V gives CDR1 SSHAT, CDR2 FNYEAQ (reference sequence).

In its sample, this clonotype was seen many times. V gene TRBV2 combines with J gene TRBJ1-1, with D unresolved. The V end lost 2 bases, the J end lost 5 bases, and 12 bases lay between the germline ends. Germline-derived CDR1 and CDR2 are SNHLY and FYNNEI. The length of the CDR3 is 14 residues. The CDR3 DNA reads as TGTGCCAGCAGTGAACGGGCAGGTCGGACTGAAGCTTTCTTT. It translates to CASSERAGRTEAFF.

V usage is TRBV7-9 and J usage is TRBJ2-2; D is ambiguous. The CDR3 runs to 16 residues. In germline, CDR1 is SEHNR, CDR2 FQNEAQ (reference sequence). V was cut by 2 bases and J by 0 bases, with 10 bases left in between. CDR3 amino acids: CASSLPLKTNTGELFF. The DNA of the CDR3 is TGTGCCAGCAGCTTACCGCTCAAAACGAACACCGGGGAGCTGTTTTTT.

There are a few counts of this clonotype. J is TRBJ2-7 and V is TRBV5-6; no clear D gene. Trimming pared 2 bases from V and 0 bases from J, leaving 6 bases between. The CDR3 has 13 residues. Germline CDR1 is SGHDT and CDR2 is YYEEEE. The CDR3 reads CASSFTTSYEQYF. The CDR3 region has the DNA TGTGCCAGCAGCTTTACTACCTCCTACGAGCAGTACTTC.

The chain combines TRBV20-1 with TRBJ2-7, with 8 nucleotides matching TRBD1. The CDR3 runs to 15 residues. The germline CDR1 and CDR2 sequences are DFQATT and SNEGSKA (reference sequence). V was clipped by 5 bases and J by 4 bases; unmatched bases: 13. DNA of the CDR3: TGCAGTGCTCCACGACCCGGACAGGGAAAGTACGAGCAGTACTTC. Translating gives CSAPRPGQGKYEQYF.

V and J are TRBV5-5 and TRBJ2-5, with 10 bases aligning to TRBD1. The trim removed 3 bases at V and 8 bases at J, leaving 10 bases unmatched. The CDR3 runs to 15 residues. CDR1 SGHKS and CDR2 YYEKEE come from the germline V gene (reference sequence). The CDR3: CASSSGGTGAGTQYF. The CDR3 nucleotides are TGTGCCAGCAGCTCCGGGGGGACAGGGGCCGGAACCCAGTACTTC.

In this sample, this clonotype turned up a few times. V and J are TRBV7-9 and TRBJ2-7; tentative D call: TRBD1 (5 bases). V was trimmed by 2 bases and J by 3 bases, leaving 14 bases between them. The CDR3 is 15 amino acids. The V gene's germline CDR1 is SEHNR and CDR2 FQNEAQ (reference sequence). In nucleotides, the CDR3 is TGTGCCAGCAGCTTATGGAGTCAGGGTATCTACGAGCAGTACTTC. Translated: CASSLWSQGIYEQYF.

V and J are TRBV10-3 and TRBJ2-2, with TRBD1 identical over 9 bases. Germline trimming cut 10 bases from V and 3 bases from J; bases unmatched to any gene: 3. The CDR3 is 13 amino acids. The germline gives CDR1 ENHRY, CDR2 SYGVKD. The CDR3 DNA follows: TGTGCCACCTGGGACAGGGACACCGGGGAGCTGTTTTTT. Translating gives CATWDRDTGELFF.

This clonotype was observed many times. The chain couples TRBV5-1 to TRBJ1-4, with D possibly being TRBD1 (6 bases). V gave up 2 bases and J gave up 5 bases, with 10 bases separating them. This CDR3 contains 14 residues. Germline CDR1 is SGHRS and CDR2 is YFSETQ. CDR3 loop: CASSFWDTNEKLFF. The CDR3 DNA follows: TGCGCCAGCAGCTTCTGGGACACCAATGAAAAACTGTTTTTT.

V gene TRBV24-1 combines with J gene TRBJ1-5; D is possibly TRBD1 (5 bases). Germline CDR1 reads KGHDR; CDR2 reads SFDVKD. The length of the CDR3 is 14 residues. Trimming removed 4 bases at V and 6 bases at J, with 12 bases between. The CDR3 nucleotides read TGTGCCACCAGTGACGGGGCCCCCGGTCAGCCCCAGCATTTT. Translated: CATSDGAPGQPQHF.

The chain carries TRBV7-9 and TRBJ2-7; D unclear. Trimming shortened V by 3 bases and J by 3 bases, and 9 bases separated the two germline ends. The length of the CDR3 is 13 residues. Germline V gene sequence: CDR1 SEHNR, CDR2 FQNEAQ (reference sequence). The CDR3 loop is CASSFGENYEQYF. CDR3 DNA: TGTGCCAGCAGCTTTGGAGAGAACTACGAGCAGTACTTC. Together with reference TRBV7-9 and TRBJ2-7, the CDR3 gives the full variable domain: DTGVSQNPRHKITKRGQNVTFRCDPISEHNRLYWYRQTLGQGPEFLTYFQNEAQLEKSRLLSDRFSAERPKGSFSTLEIQRTEQGDSAMYLCASSFGENYEQYFGPGTRLTVT.

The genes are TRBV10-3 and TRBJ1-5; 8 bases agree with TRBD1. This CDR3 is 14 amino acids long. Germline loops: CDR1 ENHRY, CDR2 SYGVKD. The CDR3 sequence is CALTGAHSNQPQHF. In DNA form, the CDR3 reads TGTGCTCTGACAGGGGCGCACAGCAATCAGCCCCAGCATTTT.